What follows are 18 T cell receptor beta chains derived from one specimen sequenced in a study of blood T cell repertoires in COVID-19 (dated by TCRdb to the early 2020s). The library was built by means of the immunoSEQ multiplex PCR assay. TCRdb obtained this table from immuneACCESS and retained in-frame rearrangements with V and J assigned. These tables miss some clones; where compared with another copy, unresolved V genes account for less than half of the shortfall, and the remainder is unexplained. The sample data list roughly 250,000 clones, and about 91% of these were observed just once. The top ten constitute 0.95% to 1.5% of the sample. Specimen: PBMCs or T cells enriched from blood (not recorded which). These receptors all come from a human donor in a cohort exposed to, infected with or recovered from COVID-19 (not recorded which). The donor label of this sample is uncertain.

V gene TRBV5-8 combines with J gene TRBJ1-2, with TRBD1 as a possible D gene (6 bases). The CDR3 consists of 15 residues. Germline loops: CDR1 SGHTS, CDR2 YDEGEE. V was shortened by 4 bases and J by 6 bases, with 19 bases between the two germline ends. The CDR3 reads CASSDKTGFPDGYTF. For the CDR3, the DNA is TGTGCCAGCAGCGACAAAACAGGGTTTCCCGATGGCTACACCTTC. The whole variable domain, remainder taken from reference TRBV5-8 and TRBJ1-2, is EAGVTQSPTHLIKTRGQQATLRCSPISGHTSVYWYQQALGLGLQFLLWYDEGEERNRGNFPPRFSGRQFPNYSSELNVNALELEDSALYLCASSDKTGFPDGYTFGSGTRLTVV.

The chain joins TRBV9 to TRBJ1-2; tentatively, D is TRBD1 (5 bases). The ends were cut back, 4 bases at V and 1 base at J, with 8 bases in the middle. Germline V lookup: CDR1 SGDLS, CDR2 YYNGEE. This CDR3 is built from 13 residues. CDR3 sequence reads: CASSPTDNYGYTF. CDR3 DNA sequence: TGTGCCAGCAGCCCGACAGATAACTATGGCTACACCTTC.

This clone was observed a handful of times. The chain links TRBV15 to TRBJ2-7; D is possibly TRBD1 (6 bases). CDR1 and CDR2 from the germline V gene are LNHNV and YYDKDF (reference sequence). With 0 bases removed from V and 1 base from J, the gap between germline ends came to 13 bases. The CDR3 runs 16 residues. CDR3 region: CATSREVTGQSYEQYF. The CDR3 region has the DNA TGTGCCACCAGCAGAGAGGTTACTGGACAGTCCTACGAGCAGTACTTC. Full variable domain (missing parts from reference TRBV15 and TRBJ2-7): DAMVIQNPRYQVTQFGKPVTLSCSQTLNHNVMYWYQQKSSQAPKLLFHYYDKDFNNEADTPDNFQSRRPNTSFCFLDIRSPGLGDTAMYLCATSREVTGQSYEQYFGPGTRLTVT.

This clone was seen only once. This rearrangement joins TRBV5-1 to TRBJ2-3; possible D gene TRBD1, 6 bases. Germline values: CDR1 SGHRS, CDR2 YFSETQ. This CDR3 has 15 residues. The germline V and J ends were trimmed by 2 bases and 0 bases, with 10 bases remaining between them. CDR3 coding DNA: TGCGCCAGCAGCTTCCAGGGGTACAGCACAGATACGCAGTATTTT. Its translation: CASSFQGYSTDTQYF.

V usage is TRBV19 and J usage is TRBJ1-5; no reliable D call. V was shortened by 8 bases and J by 5 bases, with 13 bases between the two germline ends. The CDR3 loop spans 13 amino acids. Per the germline V gene, CDR1 is LNHDA and CDR2 is SQIVND (reference sequence). The CDR3 DNA follows: TGTGCCAGTCGTTGGCAGTACGATCAGCCCCAGCATTTT. Amino acid sequence: CASRWQYDQPQHF.

The rearrangement uses TRBV5-1 and TRBJ2-1; D is uncertain. This CDR3 is 17 amino acids long. The germline CDR1 and CDR2 sequences are SGHRS and YFSETQ. V shed 2 bases and J shed 0 bases, with 15 bases lying between them. CDR3 nucleotide sequence: TGCGCCAGCAGCTTCGTCCGAGCGAGGAGCTCCTACAATGAGCAGTTCTTC. Encoded protein: CASSFVRARSSYNEQFF. Combining the CDR3 with reference TRBV5-1 and TRBJ2-1 gives the whole variable domain KAGVTQTPRYLIKTRGQQVTLSCSPISGHRSVSWYQQTPGQGLQFLFEYFSETQRNKGNFPGRFSGRQFSNSRSEMNVSTLELGDSALYLCASSFVRARSSYNEQFFGPGTRLTVL.

The chain combines TRBV11-2 with TRBJ1-2, with D hard to call. This CDR3 comprises 12 residues. V was cut by 3 bases and J by 7 bases, with 9 bases left in between. Germline lookup yields CDR1 SGHAT and CDR2 FQNNGV. The CDR3 bases are TGTGCCAGCAGCTTCTTACTGCGTGGCTACACCTTC. Protein product: CASSFLLRGYTF.

The gene calls are TRBV19 and TRBJ1-3, with TRBD1 matching over 9 bases. Germline trimming cut 7 bases from V and 2 bases from J; bases unmatched to any gene: 6. In germline, CDR1 is LNHDA, CDR2 SQIVND (reference sequence). The CDR3 is 15 amino acids. CDR3 in amino acids: CASTRTGAPGNTIYF. DNA of the CDR3: TGTGCCAGTACCCGGACAGGGGCACCTGGAAACACCATATATTTT.

The chain joins TRBV12-5 to TRBJ1-3, with 8 bases lining up with TRBD1. The CDR3 is 17 residues long. The J segment lost 0 bases and the V segment lost 2 bases, leaving 6 bases of the junction unmatched. Germline CDR1 reads LGHNT; CDR2 reads FRNRAP. The CDR3 DNA is TGTGCTAGTGGTTTGACTCGACAGGGGTACTCTGGAAACACCATATATTTT. This codes for CASGLTRQGYSGNTIYF.

The chain combines TRBV12-3 or TRBV12-4 with TRBJ1-2; possibly TRBD1 for D (5 bases). V dropped 6 bases and J dropped 12 bases, with 17 bases sitting between them. The CDR3 extends over 12 amino acids. The DNA of the CDR3 is TGTGCCAGCAGGGGCGAAGGGGTTGCGGACACCTTC. It is translated as CASRGEGVADTF.

DNA of the CDR3: TGTGCCTGGAGGGAGACTTCGCAGCGACGGGTATACACTGAAGCTTTCTTT. This codes for CAWRETSQRRVYTEAFF. The chain couples TRBV30 to TRBJ1-1; no clear D gene. This CDR3 is built from 17 residues. Looked up from germline, CDR1 is GTSNPN and CDR2 is SVGIG (reference sequence). Trimming removed 3 bases at V and 3 bases at J, with 23 bases between.

This chain links TRBV11-1 with TRBJ2-3, with D possibly being TRBD1 (6 bases). V was shortened by 4 bases and J by 4 bases, with 9 bases between the two germline ends. The CDR3 extends over 13 amino acids. Germline V CDR1 and CDR2: SGHAT, FQDESV (reference sequence). CDR3 region: CASSSTGPDTQYF. The DNA of the CDR3 is TGTGCCAGCAGCTCCACAGGGCCAGATACGCAGTATTTT.

The chain combines TRBV4-2 with TRBJ2-7; tentative D call: TRBD2 (6 bases). Germline V lookup: CDR1 LGHNA, CDR2 YNFKEQ. With 3 bases removed from V and 0 bases from J, the gap between germline ends came to 9 bases. The CDR3 is 14 residues long. The CDR3 coding sequence is TGTGCCAGCAGCCACGGCGGGAACTCCTACGAGCAGTACTTC. Its protein is CASSHGGNSYEQYF.

The chain combines TRBV5-1 with TRBJ2-7; 8 bases map to TRBD2. After removal of 1 base from V and 0 bases from J, the junction contained 0 bases not matched to a gene. This CDR3 is 14 amino acids long. Germline CDR1 SGHRS, CDR2 YFSETQ. This CDR3 is CASSLRGGSYEQYF. Here the CDR3 DNA reads TGCGCCAGCAGCTTGCGGGGGGGCTCCTACGAGCAGTACTTC.

The chain joins TRBV7-5 to TRBJ2-1; TRBD1 is taken as the D call from the table, unchecked against the DNA. TRBV7-5 is tagged as a pseudogene. The CDR3 runs 17 residues. CDR3 DNA sequence: TGTGCCAGAAGCCCGCCCCGTACAGGGTGGATATACAATGAGCAGTTCTTC. Translation: CARSPPRTGWIYNEQFF.

This chain connects TRBV4-3 to TRBJ1-2; 7 positions agree with TRBD1. CDR3 size: 15 residues. Germline V gives CDR1 LGHNA, CDR2 YSLEER. Unmatched junction bases numbered 3, after V lost 0 bases and J lost 2 bases. DNA for the CDR3: TGCGCCAGCAGCCAAGAGGCAGGGGGGAACTATGGCTACACCTTC. It codes for CASSQEAGGNYGYTF.

This rearrangement joins TRBV5-4 to TRBJ2-7, with 9 bases identical to TRBD1. V shed 4 bases and J 1 base; nucleotides not matched to a gene: 3. Germline lookup yields CDR1 SGHNT and CDR2 YYREEE (reference sequence). The CDR3 is 14 amino acids. The CDR3 DNA reads TGTGCCAGCAGCCCCGGGACAGGGTCCTACGAGCAGTACTTC. It encodes CASSPGTGSYEQYF.

This sequence joins TRBV5-4 and TRBJ2-3; 13 positions match TRBD2. The CDR3 has 16 residues. Trimming took 6 bases from V and 2 from J; bases not matched to a gene: 6. Per the germline V gene, CDR1 is SGHNT and CDR2 is YYREEE (reference sequence). CDR3 nucleotides: TGTGCCAGCAACTCACTAGCGGGGGGGAACACAGATACGCAGTATTTT. The encoded protein is CASNSLAGGNTDTQYF.